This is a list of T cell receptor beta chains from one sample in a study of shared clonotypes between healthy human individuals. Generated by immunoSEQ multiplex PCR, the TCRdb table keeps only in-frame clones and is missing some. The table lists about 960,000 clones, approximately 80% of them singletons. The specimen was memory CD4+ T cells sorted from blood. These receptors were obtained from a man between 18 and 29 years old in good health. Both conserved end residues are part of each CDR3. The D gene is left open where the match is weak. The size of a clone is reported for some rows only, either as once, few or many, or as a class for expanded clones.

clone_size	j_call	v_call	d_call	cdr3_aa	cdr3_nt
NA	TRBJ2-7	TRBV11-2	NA	CASQQSSYEQYF	TGTGCCAGCCAGCAGAGCTCCTACGAGCAGTACTTC
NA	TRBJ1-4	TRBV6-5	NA	CASKWETATNEKLFF	TGTGCCAGCAAATGGGAGACTGCAACTAATGAAAAACTGTTTTTT
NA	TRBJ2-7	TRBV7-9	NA	CASSLGQEYEQYF	TGTGCCAGCAGCTTAGGACAGGAATACGAGCAGTACTTC
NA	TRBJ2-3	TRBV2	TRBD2	CARSRPAGGITDTQYF	TGTGCCAGATCAAGGCCAGCGGGGGGCATAACAGATACGCAGTATTTT
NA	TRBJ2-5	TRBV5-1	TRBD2	CASSSGLEETQYF	TGCGCCAGCAGCTCGGGACTAGAAGAGACCCAGTACTTC
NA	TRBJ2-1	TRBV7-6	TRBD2	CASSLDTPGLAFNEQFF	TGTGCCAGCAGCTTAGATACACCGGGACTAGCGTTTAATGAGCAGTTCTTC
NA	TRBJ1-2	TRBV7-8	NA	CASSLAYNYGYTF	TGTGCCAGCAGCTTAGCGTACAATTATGGCTACACCTTC
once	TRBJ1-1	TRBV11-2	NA	CASSLETNTEAFF	TGTGCCAGCAGCTTAGAGACGAACACTGAAGCTTTCTTT
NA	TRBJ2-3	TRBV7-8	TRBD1	CASSVKTGGTDTQYF	TGTGCCAGCAGCGTCAAGACAGGGGGCACAGATACGCAGTATTTT
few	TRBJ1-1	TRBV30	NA	CAWRRHLNTEAFF	TGTGCCTGGAGAAGACATCTGAACACTGAAGCTTTCTTT
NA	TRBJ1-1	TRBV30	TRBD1	CAWSRWDRGPHTEAFF	TGTGCCTGGAGTCGGTGGGACAGGGGTCCGCACACTGAAGCTTTCTTT
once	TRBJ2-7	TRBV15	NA	CATSRRHYEQYF	TGTGCCACCAGCAGAAGACACTACGAGCAGTACTTC
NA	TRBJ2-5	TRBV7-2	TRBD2	CASSSNRGGLAGFETQYF	TGTGCCAGCAGCTCTAACAGGGGGGGACTAGCGGGATTTGAGACCCAGTACTTC
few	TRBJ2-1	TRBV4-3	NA	CASSQVDGSSYNEQFF	TGCGCCAGCAGCCAAGTTGACGGGAGCTCCTACAATGAGCAGTTCTTC
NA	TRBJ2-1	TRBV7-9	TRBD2	CASSLYGGRAYNEQFF	TGTGCCAGCAGCTTATACGGCGGGAGGGCCTACAATGAGCAGTTCTTC
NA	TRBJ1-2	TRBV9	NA	CASSAMGGYGYTF	TGTGCCAGCAGCGCTATGGGGGGCTATGGCTACACCTTC
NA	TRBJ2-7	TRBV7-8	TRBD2	CASSSGLVRDPYEQYF	TGTGCCAGCAGCTCGGGACTAGTCCGGGATCCGTACGAGCAGTACTTC
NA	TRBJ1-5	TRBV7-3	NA	CASKSPLWLGAQGPQHF	TGTGCCAGCAAATCCCCACTCTGGCTAGGGGCCCAGGGGCCCCAGCATTTT
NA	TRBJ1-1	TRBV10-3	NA	CAISVLPPNTEAFF	TGTGCCATCAGTGTCTTGCCCCCCAACACTGAAGCTTTCTTT
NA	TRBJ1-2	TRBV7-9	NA	CASSLSGGNFLYGYTF	TGTGCCAGCAGCTTAAGTGGAGGGAATTTCCTCTATGGCTACACCTTC
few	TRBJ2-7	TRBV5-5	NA	CASSLSRGPTYEQYF	TGTGCCAGCAGCTTGTCTCGCGGTCCAACCTACGAGCAGTACTTC
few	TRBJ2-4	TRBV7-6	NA	CASSLKAVDIQYF	TGTGCCAGCAGCCTTAAGGCGGTTGACATTCAGTACTTC
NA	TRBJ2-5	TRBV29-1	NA	CSVGASGARETQYF	TGCAGCGTTGGTGCAAGTGGGGCGCGAGAGACCCAGTACTTC
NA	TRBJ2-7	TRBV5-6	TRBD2	CASSLFASGRTYEQYF	TGTGCCAGCAGCTTGTTTGCTAGCGGGAGGACCTACGAGCAGTACTTC
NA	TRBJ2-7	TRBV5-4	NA	CARSLTGTDSLMREQYF	TGTGCCAGAAGCTTGACCGGGACGGACAGTTTGATGAGGGAGCAGTACTTC
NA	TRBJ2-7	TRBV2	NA	CASSSSIEQYF	TGTGCCAGCAGTTCCTCGATTGAGCAGTACTTC
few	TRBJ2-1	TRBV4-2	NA	CASSQLDSLRGNEQFF	TGTGCCAGCAGCCAATTAGACTCCTTGAGAGGCAATGAGCAGTTCTTC